These T cell receptor beta chains were read from a single sample in a study of blood T cell repertoires in COVID-19. Using immunoSEQ multiplex PCR, the repertoire was profiled, and TCRdb retains in-frame clones only, with some absent. The table shows about 110,000 clones, with about 70% occurring only once. Sequences were obtained from peripheral blood. The receptors were sampled from a woman aged 55-70 years with acute or convalescent COVID-19. Both conserved end residues are part of each CDR3. The D gene is left open where the match is weak. Size is stated for part of the rows, as once, few or many counts, or as a class when the clone is expanded.

d_gene,v_gene,abundance,j_gene,CDR3aa,CDR3nt
-,TRBV12-3/TRBV12-4,-,TRBJ1-2,CASSIAGVGYTF,TGTGCCAGCAGTATCGCAGGGGTCGGCTACACCTTC
TRBD1,TRBV5-5,few,TRBJ2-3,CASTRGGLTDTQYF,TGTGCCAGCACACGAGGGGGCCTAACAGATACGCAGTATTTT
-,TRBV5-1,-,TRBJ2-7,CASSLNPGGYEQYF,TGCGCCAGCAGCTTGAACCCCGGGGGCTACGAGCAGTACTTC
TRBD1,TRBV28,-,TRBJ1-2,CASSSGTGLIYGYTF,TGTGCCAGCAGTTCAGGGACAGGCCTGATCTATGGCTACACCTTC
TRBD1,TRBV5-1,-,TRBJ2-7,CASSLTTGGEDYEQYF,TGCGCCAGCAGCTTGACCACAGGGGGCGAAGACTACGAGCAGTACTTC
TRBD2,TRBV3-1/TRBV3-2,-,TRBJ2-3,CASSIQRGGRDTQYF,TGTGCCAGCAGCATTCAGCGGGGGGGCCGTGATACGCAGTATTTT
TRBD1,TRBV3-1/TRBV3-2,many,TRBJ2-3,CASSPSDRVGFTDTQYF,TGTGCCAGCAGCCCTTCGGACAGGGTGGGATTCACAGATACGCAGTATTTT
-,TRBV5-6,medium-sized,TRBJ1-2,CASSSRSQIGYTF,TGTGCCAGCAGCTCGAGGTCGCAAATTGGCTACACCTTC
TRBD1,TRBV9,-,TRBJ1-1,CASSVGQGAFF,TGTGCCAGCAGCGTTGGACAGGGGGCTTTCTTT
-,TRBV6-2/TRBV6-3,-,TRBJ1-1,CASSYIMAGRSEAFF,TGTGCCAGCAGTTATATTATGGCAGGGAGGTCTGAAGCTTTCTTT
-,TRBV15,-,TRBJ1-5,CATSRDGQVASNQPQHF,TGTGCCACCAGCAGAGATGGCCAGGTTGCGAGCAATCAGCCCCAGCATTTT
-,TRBV6-5,-,TRBJ1-2,CASRRDYGYTF,TGTGCCAGCAGACGGGACTATGGCTACACCTTC
TRBD1,TRBV6-2/TRBV6-3,few,TRBJ2-7,CASNPRGLMGSYEQYF,TGTGCCAGCAACCCTAGGGGGCTCATGGGTTCCTACGAGCAGTACTTC
TRBD2,TRBV7-3,few,TRBJ2-2,CASSPPSGGNTGELFF,TGTGCCAGCAGCCCCCCTAGCGGGGGAAACACCGGGGAGCTGTTTTTT
TRBD1,TRBV6-5,-,TRBJ2-1,CASSLGQGTYNEQFF,TGTGCCAGCAGCCTCGGACAGGGGACCTACAATGAGCAGTTCTTC
-,TRBV29-1,-,TRBJ1-1,CSSRSGTEAFF,TGCAGCTCCCGGTCCGGCACTGAAGCTTTCTTT
TRBD2,TRBV11-2,-,TRBJ2-1,CASSLPGLVTNNEQFF,TGTGCCAGCAGCCTTCCGGGACTAGTCACAAACAATGAGCAGTTCTTC
-,TRBV13,-,TRBJ2-7,CASSSVYEQYF,TGTGCCAGCAGCTCCGTCTACGAGCAGTACTTC
TRBD2,TRBV6-6,-,TRBJ2-7,CASSYLGTSGEQYF,TGTGCCAGCAGTTACCTGGGGACTAGCGGCGAGCAGTACTTC
TRBD1,TRBV5-1,-,TRBJ2-1,CASSYLGTGEQFF,TGCGCCAGCAGCTACCTTGGGACAGGTGAGCAGTTCTTC
TRBD1,TRBV19,-,TRBJ1-2,CASSIPGTVYGYTF,TGTGCCAGTAGTATTCCCGGGACAGTCTATGGCTACACCTTC